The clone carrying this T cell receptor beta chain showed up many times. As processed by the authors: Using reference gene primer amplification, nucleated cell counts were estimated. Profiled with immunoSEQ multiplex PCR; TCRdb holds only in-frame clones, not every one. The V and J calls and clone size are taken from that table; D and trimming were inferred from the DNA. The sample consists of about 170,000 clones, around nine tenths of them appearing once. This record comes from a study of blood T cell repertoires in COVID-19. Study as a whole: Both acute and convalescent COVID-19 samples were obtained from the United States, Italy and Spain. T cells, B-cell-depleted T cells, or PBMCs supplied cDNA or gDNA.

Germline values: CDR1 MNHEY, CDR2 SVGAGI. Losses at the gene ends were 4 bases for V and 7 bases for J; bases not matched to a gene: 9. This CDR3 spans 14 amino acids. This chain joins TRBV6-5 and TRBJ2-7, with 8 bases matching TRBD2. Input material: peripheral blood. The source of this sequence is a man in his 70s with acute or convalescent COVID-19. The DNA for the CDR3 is TGTGCCAGCAGTTCCGGACTAGCCCCGAATGAGCAGTACTTC. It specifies CASSSGLAPNEQYF.